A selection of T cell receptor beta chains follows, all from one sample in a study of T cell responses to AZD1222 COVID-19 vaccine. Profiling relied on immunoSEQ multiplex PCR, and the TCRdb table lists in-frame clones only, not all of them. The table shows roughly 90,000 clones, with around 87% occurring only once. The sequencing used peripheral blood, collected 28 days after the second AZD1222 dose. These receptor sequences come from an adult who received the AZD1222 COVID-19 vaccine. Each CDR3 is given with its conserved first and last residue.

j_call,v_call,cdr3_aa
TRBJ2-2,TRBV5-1,CATRNTGELFF
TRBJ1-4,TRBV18,CASSPAPTGALEKLFF
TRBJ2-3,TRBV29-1,CSVELPRGNTDTQYF
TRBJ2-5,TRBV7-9,CASSENPETQYF
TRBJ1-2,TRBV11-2,CASSFSRDGANYGYTF
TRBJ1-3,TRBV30,CAWKDRVSGNTIYF
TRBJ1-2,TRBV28,CASGGAVNYGYTF
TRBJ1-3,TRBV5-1,CASSLAGTANTIYF
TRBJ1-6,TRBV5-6,CASAPGTRNNSPLHF
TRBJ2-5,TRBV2,CASSGYQETQYF
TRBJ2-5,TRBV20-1,CSARKWETQYF
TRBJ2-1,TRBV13,CASSLALAGYNEQFF
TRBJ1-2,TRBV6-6,CASLYSGGDGYTF
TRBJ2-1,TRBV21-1,CASSNRQASGSSYNEQFF
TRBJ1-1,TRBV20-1,CSASYAGGTEAFF
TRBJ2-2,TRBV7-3,CASSLSSEAGELFF
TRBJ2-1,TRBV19,CATSYRGLGDEQFF
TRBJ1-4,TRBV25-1,CASSEGGWGEKLFF
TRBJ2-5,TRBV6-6,CASSFSIMETQYF
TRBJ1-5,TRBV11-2,CASSLAGRGNQPQHF
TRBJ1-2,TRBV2,CASSLQTGASGYTF
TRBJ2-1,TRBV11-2,CASRWGLAAYNEQFF
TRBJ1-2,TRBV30,CAWSVAGTAYGYTF
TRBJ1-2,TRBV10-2,CASSGQAYGYTF
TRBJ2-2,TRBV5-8,CASSLRNTGELFF
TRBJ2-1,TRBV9,CASSDSGGARNEQFF
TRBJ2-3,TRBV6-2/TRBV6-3,CASSYPRGGTDTQYF
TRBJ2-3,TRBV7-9,CASSLASTDTDTQYF